Sequencing of this T cell receptor (beta chain) was carried out in a study of regulatory T cells in long-lasting Graves disease. This clonotype was seen at least ten times. The ends lost 7 bases at V and 10 bases at J; junction bases unmatched: 9. This CDR3 region has 14 residues. Per germline, CDR1 MDHEN and CDR2 SYDVKM. The time point was: newly diagnosed GD, antithyroid drugs for less than 3 months. Researchers made the TCR library from RNA that was extracted from PBMCs. Blood from the periphery, approximately 8.6 milliliters in all, was drawn into EDTA tubes. Arm-PCR with iRepertoire HTBI primers amplified the CDR3 regions for these TCR beta libraries. TCRdb reprocessed the multiplex PCR reads with MiXCR, giving one entry per CDR3 protein. The sample has approximately 390,000 distinct CDR3 sequences; about a sixth are singletons. The data also belong to a second study, concerning T cells in Graves' hyperthyroidism and ophthalmopathy. That source adds: Onset of ophthalmopathy came a median around 6.5 months after the model predicted it.

The genes are TRBV28 and TRBJ1-6; 8 positions agree with TRBD1. This clonotype was sampled from a woman in her late teens or twenties with Graves disease. Sequencing was performed on peripheral blood mononuclear cells (PBMCs), taken at new diagnosis, from a patient treated with antithyroid drugs. CDR3 protein: CASTLTGGSSPLHF. The CDR3 DNA reads TGTGCCAGCACCCTTACAGGGGGATCGTCACCCCTCCACTTT.